This T cell receptor beta chain was sequenced during a study of cytomegalovirus exposure and HLA in healthy donors. Researchers ran the PCR with 60 Vbeta and 13 Jbeta primers. Libraries were prepared by immunoSEQ multiplex PCR; TCRdb keeps only in-frame clonotypes and omits some of them. The table shows about 190,000 clones, with 85% occurring only once. V dropped 0 bases and J dropped 7 bases, with 13 bases sitting between them. Germline values: CDR1 SGHRS, CDR2 YFSETQ. CDR3 length: 15 amino acids. Input material: PBMCs. The V call is TRBV5-1, the J call TRBJ1-4; D perhaps matches TRBD1 (6 bases). The TCR was taken from a boy aged 2 to 10 in good health and CMV-seronegative. CDR3 protein: CASSLAGRGSEKLFF. The CDR3 DNA sequence: TGCGCCAGCAGCTTGGCCGGCAGGGGAAGTGAAAAACTGTTTTTT.